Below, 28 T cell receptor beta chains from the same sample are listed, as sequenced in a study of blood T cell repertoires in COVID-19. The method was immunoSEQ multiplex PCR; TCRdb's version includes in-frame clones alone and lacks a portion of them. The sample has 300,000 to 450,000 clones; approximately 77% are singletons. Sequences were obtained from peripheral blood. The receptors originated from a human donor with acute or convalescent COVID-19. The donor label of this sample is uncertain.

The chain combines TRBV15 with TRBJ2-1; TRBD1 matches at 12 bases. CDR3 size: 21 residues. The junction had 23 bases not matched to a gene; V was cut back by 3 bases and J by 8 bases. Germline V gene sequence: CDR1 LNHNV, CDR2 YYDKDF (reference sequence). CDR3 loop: CATSSPSFPIVGQGARDEQFF. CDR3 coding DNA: TGTGCCACCAGCAGTCCCTCGTTTCCCATAGTGGGACAGGGGGCAAGGGATGAGCAGTTCTTC.

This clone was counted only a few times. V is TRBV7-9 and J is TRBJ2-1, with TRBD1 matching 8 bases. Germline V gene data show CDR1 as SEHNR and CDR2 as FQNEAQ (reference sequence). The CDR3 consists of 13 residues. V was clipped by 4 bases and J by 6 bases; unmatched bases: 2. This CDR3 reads CASSSGQGNEQFF. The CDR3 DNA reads TGTGCCAGCAGCTCTGGACAGGGCAATGAGCAGTTCTTC.

CDR3 sequence: CASSQPGLAAKSTDTQYF. The CDR3 DNA follows: TGTGCCAGCAGCCAACCGGGACTAGCGGCTAAAAGCACAGATACGCAGTATTTT. The chain uses TRBV3-1 (or the pseudogene TRBV3-2) and TRBJ2-3, with 11 bases aligning to TRBD2. The CDR3 length is 18 residues. V dropped 2 bases and J dropped 0; count of bases not matched to a gene: 7. Germline V CDR1 and CDR2: LGHDT, YNNKEL (reference sequence).

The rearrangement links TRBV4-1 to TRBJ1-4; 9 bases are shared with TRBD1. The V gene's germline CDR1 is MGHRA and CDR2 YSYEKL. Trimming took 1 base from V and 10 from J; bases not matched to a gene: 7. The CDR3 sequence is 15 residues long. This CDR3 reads CASSQVWDRVGKLFF. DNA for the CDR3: TGCGCCAGCAGCCAAGTGTGGGACAGGGTTGGAAAACTGTTTTTT.

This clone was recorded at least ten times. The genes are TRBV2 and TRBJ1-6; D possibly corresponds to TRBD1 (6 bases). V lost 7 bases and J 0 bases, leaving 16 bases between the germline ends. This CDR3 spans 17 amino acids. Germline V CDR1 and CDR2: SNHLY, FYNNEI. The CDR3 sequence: CASNVFRTVSYNSPLHF. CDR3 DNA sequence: TGTGCCAGCAATGTATTTAGGACAGTCTCCTATAATTCACCCCTCCACTTT. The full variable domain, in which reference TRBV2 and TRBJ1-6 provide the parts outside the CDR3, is EPEVTQTPSHQVTQMGQEVILRCVPISNHLYFYWYRQILGQKVEFLVSFYNNEISEKSEIFDDQFSVERPDGSNFTLKIRSTKLEDSAMYFCASNVFRTVSYNSPLHFGNGTRLTVT.

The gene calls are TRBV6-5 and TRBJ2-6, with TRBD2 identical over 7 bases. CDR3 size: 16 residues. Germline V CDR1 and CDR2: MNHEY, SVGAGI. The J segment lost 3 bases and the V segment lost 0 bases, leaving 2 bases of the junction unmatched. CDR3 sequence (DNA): TGTGCCAGCAGTTACTCGACGGGGGGTGGGGCCAACGTCCTGACTTTC. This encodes CASSYSTGGGANVLTF.

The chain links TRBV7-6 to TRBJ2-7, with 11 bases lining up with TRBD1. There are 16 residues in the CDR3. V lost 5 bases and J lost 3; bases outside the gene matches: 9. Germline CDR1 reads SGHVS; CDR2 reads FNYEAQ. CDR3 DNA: TGTGCCAGCAGCGCTTCGGCCGGGACAGGGGGCTACGAGCAGTACTTC. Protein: CASSASAGTGGYEQYF.

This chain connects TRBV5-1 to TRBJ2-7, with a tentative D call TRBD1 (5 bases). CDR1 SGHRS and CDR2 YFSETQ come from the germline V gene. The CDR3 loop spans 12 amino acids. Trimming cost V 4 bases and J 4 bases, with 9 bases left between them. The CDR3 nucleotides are TGCGCCAGCAGCCCACAGGATTACGAGCAGTACTTC. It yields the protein CASSPQDYEQYF.

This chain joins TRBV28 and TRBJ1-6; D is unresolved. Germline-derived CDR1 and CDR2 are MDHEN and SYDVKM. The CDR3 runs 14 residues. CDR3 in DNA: TGTGCATCGAGAGGGTACCCAAATAATTCACCCCTCCACTTT. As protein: CASRGYPNNSPLHF.

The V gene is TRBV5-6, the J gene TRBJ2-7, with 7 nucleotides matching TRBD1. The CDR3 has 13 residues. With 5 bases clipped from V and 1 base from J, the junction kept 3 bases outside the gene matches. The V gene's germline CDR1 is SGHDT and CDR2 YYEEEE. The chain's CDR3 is CASSLTGSYEQYF. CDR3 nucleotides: TGTGCCAGCAGTTTGACAGGGTCCTACGAGCAGTACTTC.

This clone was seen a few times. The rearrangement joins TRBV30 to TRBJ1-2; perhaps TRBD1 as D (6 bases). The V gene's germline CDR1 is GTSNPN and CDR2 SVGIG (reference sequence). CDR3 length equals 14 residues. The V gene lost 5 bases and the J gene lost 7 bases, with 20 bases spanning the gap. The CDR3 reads CAWGGTTRSFGYTF. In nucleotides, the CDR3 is TGTGCCTGGGGAGGGACAACGAGGTCTTTTGGCTACACCTTC. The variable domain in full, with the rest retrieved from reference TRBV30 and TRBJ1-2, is SQTIHQWPATLVQPVGSPLSLECTVEGTSNPNLYWYRQAAGRGLQLLFYSVGIGQISSEVPQNLSASRPQDRQFILSSKKLLLSDSGFYLCAWGGTTRSFGYTFGSGTRLTVV.

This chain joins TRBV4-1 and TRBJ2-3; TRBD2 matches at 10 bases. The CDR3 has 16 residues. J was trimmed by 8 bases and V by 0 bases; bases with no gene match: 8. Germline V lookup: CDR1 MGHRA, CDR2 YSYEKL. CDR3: CASSQEAGGYIGTQYF. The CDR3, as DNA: TGCGCCAGCAGCCAAGAAGCGGGGGGGTATATAGGTACGCAGTATTTT.

Written as DNA, the CDR3 is TGTGCCAGTAGTGAACTAGCGGGGGGACCCACAGATACGCAGTATTTT. This encodes CASSELAGGPTDTQYF. The rearrangement links TRBV19 to TRBJ2-3, with TRBD2 identical over 12 bases. There are 16 residues in the CDR3. Germline V gene data show CDR1 as LNHDA and CDR2 as SQIVND (reference sequence). The V gene end was trimmed by 5 bases and the J gene end by 2 bases; junction bases not matched to a gene: 5.

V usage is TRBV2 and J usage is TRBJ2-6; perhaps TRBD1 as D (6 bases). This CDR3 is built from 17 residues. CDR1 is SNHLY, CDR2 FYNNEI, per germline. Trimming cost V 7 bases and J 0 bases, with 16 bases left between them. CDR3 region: CASTRQGSSSGANVLTF. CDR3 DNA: TGTGCCAGCACGAGGCAGGGGTCAAGCTCTGGGGCCAACGTCCTGACTTTC.

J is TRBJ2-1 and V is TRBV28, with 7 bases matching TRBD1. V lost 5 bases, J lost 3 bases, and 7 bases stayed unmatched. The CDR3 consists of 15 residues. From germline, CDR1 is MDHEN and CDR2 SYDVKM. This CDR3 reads CASSRQGPYYNEQFF. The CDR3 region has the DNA TGTGCCAGCAGTCGACAGGGCCCTTACTACAATGAGCAGTTCTTC. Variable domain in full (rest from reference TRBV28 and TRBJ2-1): DVKVTQSSRYLVKRTGEKVFLECVQDMDHENMFWYRQDPGLGLRLIYFSYDVKMKEKGDIPEGYSVSREKKERFSLILESASTNQTSMYLCASSRQGPYYNEQFFGPGTRLTVL.

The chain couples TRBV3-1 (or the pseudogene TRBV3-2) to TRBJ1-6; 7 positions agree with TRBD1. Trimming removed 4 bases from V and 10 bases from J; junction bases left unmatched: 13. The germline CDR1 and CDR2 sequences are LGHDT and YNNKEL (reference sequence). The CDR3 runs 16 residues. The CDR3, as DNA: TGTGCCAGCAGCCCTCGAGGACAGGTCGCGAACTCACCCCTCCACTTT. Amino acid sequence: CASSPRGQVANSPLHF.

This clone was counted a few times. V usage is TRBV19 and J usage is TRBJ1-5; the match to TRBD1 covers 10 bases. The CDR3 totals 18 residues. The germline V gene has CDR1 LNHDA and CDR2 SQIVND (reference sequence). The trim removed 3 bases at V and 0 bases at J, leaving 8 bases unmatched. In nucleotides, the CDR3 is TGTGCCAGTAGTATCCGGGGGACAGGGGACTTTAGCAATCAGCCCCAGCATTTT. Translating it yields CASSIRGTGDFSNQPQHF.

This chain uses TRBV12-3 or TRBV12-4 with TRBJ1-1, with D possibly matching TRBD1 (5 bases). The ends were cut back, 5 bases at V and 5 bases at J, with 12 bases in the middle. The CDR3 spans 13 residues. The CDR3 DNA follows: TGTGCCAGCAGTCCCCGCAGGGATACTGAAGCTTTCTTT. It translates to CASSPRRDTEAFF.

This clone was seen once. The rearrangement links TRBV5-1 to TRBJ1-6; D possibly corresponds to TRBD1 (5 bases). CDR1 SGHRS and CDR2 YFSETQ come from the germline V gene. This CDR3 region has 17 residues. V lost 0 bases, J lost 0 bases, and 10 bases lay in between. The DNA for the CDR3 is TGCGCCAGCAGCTTGGGACAGCTTCACTCCTATAATTCACCCCTCCACTTT. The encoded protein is CASSLGQLHSYNSPLHF.

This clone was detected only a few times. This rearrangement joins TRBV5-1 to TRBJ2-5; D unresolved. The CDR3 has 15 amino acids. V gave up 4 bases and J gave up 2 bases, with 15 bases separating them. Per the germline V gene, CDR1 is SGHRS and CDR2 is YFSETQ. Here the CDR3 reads CASSELPVAQETQYF. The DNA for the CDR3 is TGCGCCAGCAGCGAATTACCAGTTGCTCAAGAGACCCAGTACTTC.

Written as DNA, the CDR3 is TGTGCCAGCAGTGTCCAGACAGGGTCCTACACCTTC. This encodes CASSVQTGSYTF. V gene TRBV28 combines with J gene TRBJ1-2; 7 nucleotides agree with TRBD1. Germline trimming cut 5 bases from V and 10 bases from J; bases unmatched to any gene: 7. Germline values: CDR1 MDHEN, CDR2 SYDVKM. The CDR3 consists of 12 residues.

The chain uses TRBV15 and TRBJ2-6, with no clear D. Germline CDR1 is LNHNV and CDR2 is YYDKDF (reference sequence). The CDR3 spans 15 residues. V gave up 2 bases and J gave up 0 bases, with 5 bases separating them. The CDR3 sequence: CATSRHSSGANVLTF. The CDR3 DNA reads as TGTGCCACCAGCAGACATAGCTCTGGGGCCAACGTCCTGACTTTC.

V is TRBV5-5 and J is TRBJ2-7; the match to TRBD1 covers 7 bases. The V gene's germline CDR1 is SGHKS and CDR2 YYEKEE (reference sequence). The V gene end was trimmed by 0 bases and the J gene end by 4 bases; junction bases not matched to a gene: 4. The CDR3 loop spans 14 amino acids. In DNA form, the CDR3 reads TGTGCCAGCAGCTTGGCCGGGACAGCATACGAGCAGTACTTC. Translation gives CASSLAGTAYEQYF.

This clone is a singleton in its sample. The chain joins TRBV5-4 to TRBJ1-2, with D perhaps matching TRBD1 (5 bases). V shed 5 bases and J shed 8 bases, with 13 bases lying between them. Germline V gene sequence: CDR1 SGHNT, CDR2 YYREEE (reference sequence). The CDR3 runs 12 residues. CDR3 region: CASSMQGRGYTF. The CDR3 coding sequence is TGTGCCAGCAGTATGCAGGGTAGAGGCTACACCTTC.

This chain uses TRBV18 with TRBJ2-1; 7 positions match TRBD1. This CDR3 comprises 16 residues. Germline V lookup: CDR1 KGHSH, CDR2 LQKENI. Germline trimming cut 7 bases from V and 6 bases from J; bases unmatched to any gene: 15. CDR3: CASYDYRGARFNEQFF. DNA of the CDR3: TGTGCCAGCTACGATTACAGGGGCGCGCGTTTCAATGAGCAGTTCTTC.

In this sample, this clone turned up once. DNA for the CDR3: TGTGCCAGCAGTCCGCACAAGGGAGGCGATGAAAAACTGTTTTTT. It specifies CASSPHKGGDEKLFF. The V and J genes are TRBV6-5 and TRBJ1-4; D remains ambiguous. The CDR3 has 15 amino acids. CDR1 MNHEY and CDR2 SVGAGI come from the germline V gene. Deletions cut 5 bases from V and 6 bases from J, with 16 bases between.

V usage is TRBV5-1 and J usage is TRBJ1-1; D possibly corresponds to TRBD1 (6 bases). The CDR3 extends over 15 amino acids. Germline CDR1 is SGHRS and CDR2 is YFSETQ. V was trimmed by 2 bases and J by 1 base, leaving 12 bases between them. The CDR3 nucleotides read TGCGCCAGCAGCTTTAGGACAGATTCGAACACTGAAGCTTTCTTT. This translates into CASSFRTDSNTEAFF.

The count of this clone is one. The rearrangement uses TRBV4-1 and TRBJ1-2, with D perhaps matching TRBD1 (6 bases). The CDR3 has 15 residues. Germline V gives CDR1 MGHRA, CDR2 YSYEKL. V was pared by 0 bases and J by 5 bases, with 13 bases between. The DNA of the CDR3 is TGCGCCAGCAGCCAAGAGACGGCAGGGGATTATGGCTACACCTTC. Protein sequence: CASSQETAGDYGYTF.